This T cell receptor beta chain comes out of a study of blood T cells in healthy people across ages. Primers used in a second PCR of about 6 to 11 cycles were a sample-barcoded 5' primer and a J-beta primer mix. TCRdb fed the 5' RACE reads into MiXCR, producing one record per CDR3 protein. In the table there are about 730,000 distinct CDR3 sequences, roughly 41% of which are singletons. Germline CDR1 SGHTA, CDR2 FQGNSA. The CDR3 is 16 amino acids. Trimming pared 0 bases from V and 4 bases from J, leaving 16 bases between. The source of this sequence is a woman aged 55-69 years in good health. Sequenced material: blood. The V and J genes are TRBV7-2 and TRBJ2-7, with D uncertain. The CDR3 region is CASSLAGGTPEYEQYF. CDR3 coding DNA: TGTGCCAGCAGCTTAGCTGGCGGTACGCCCGAGTACGAGCAGTACTTC.